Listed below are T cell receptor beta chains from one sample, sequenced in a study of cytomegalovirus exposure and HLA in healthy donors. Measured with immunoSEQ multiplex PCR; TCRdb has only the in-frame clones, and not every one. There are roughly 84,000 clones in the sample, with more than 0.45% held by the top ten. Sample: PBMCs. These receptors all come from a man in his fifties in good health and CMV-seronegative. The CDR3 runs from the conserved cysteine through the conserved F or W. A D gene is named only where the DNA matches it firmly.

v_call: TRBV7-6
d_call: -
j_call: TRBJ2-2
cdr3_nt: TGTGCCAGCAGCTTAAGCCCCGGGGAGCTGTTTTTT
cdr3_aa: CASSLSPGELFF

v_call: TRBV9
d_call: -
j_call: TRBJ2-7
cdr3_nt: TGTGCCAGCAGCGTAGATCCGGACAACTCCTACGAGCAGTACTTC
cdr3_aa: CASSVDPDNSYEQYF

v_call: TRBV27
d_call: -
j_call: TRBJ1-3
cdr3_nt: TGTGCCAGCAGTTTCACGGGCTCTGGAAACACCATATATTTT
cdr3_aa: CASSFTGSGNTIYF

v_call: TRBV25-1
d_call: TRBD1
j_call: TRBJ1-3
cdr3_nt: TGTGCCAGCAGTGAAACCCTGGGACAGGGAAGGTCTGGAAACACCATATATTTT
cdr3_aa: CASSETLGQGRSGNTIYF

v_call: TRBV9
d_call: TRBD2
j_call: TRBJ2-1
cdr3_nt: TGTGCCAGCAGCGCCCGACTAGCGGGGGGGAATGAGCAGTTCTTC
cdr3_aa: CASSARLAGGNEQFF

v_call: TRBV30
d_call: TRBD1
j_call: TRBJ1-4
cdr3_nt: TGTGCCTGGAGTGTAGTAGGGGGCGAAAAACTGTTTTTT
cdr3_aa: CAWSVVGGEKLFF

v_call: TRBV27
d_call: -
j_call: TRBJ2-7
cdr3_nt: TGTGCCAGCAGTCGCAGCGGGCCAGGCTACGAGCAGTACTTC
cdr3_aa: CASSRSGPGYEQYF

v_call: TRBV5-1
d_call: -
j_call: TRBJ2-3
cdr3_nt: TGCGCCAGCAGTAGGGGCGGCGGCGATACGCAGTATTTT
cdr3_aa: CASSRGGGDTQYF

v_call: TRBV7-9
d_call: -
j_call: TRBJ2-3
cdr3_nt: TGTGCCAGCAGCTTTGCAGCAGGGGATACGCAGTATTTT
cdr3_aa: CASSFAAGDTQYF

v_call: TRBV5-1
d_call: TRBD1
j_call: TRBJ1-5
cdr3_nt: TGCGCCAGCAGCTTGGGGAACTCGGGACAGGAGCCTAGCAATCAGCCCCAGCATTTT
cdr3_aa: CASSLGNSGQEPSNQPQHF

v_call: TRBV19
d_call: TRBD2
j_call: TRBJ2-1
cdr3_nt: TGTGCCAGTAGTATTACGGCTAGCGGGGGGCCAAGCTCCTACAATGAGCAGTTCTTC
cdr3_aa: CASSITASGGPSSYNEQFF

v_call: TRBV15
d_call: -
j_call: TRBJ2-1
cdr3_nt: TGTGCCACCAGCAGAGTCGGTGAGCAGTTCTTC
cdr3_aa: CATSRVGEQFF

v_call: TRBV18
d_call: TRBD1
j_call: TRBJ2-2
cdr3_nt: TGTGCCAGCTCACCACCGGCAGGGGGAACCGGGGAGCTGTTTTTT
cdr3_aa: CASSPPAGGTGELFF

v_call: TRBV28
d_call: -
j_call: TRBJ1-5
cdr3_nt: TGTGCCAGCAGTTTCCGGAGCAATCAGCCCCAGCATTTT
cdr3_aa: CASSFRSNQPQHF

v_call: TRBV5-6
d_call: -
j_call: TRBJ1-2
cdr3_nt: TGTGCCAGCAGCTCAGGAAGTAACTATGGCTACACCTTC
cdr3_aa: CASSSGSNYGYTF

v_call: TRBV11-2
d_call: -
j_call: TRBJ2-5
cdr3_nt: TGTGCCAGCAGCTTAGTGAGGGCAGACCAAGAGACCCAGTACTTC
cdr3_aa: CASSLVRADQETQYF

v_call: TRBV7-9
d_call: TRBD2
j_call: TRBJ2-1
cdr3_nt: TGTGCCAGCAGCTTAAAGCGGGGGGGGCTTGGTGAGCAGTTCTTC
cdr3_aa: CASSLKRGGLGEQFF

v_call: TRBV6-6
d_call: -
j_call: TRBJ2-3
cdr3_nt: TGTGCCAGCAGTTACCGCCCCAGGGAATCAGATACGCAGTATTTT
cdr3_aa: CASSYRPRESDTQYF

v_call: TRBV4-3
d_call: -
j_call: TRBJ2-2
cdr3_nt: TGCGCCAGCAGCCAAGGTTTCGAGCAGCGGGCCCTTAACACCGGGGAGCTGTTTTTT
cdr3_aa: CASSQGFEQRALNTGELFF

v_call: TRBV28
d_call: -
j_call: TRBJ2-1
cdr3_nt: TGTGCCAGCAGTTCGAATCTTCTTAGCTCCTACAATGAGCAGTTCTTC
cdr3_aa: CASSSNLLSSYNEQFF

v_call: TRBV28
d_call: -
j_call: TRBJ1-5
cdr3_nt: TGTGCCAGCAGAATAGAGGATCAGCCCCAGCATTTT
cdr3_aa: CASRIEDQPQHF

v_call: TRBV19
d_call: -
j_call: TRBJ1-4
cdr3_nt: TGTGCCAGTAGTATAGGTGCAGGGATTGAAAAACTGTTTTTT
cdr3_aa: CASSIGAGIEKLFF

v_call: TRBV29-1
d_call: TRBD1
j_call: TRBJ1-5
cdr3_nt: TGCAGCGTACGACAGGGAGATCAGCCCCAGCATTTT
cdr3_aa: CSVRQGDQPQHF

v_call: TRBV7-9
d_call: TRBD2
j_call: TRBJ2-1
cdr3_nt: TGTGCCAGCAGCTTAGGGCTAGCGGATTCCTACAATGAGCAGTTCTTC
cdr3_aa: CASSLGLADSYNEQFF

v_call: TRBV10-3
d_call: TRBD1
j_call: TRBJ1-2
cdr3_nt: TGTGCCATCAGACGGGACAGGGGAGGCTATGGCTACACCTTC
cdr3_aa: CAIRRDRGGYGYTF

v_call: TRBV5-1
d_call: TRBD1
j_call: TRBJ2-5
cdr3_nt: TGCGCCAGCAGCTTAGGACAGGGTGAGACCCAGTACTTC
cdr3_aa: CASSLGQGETQYF

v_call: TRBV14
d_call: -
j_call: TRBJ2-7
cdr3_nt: TGTGCCAGCAGCCAAGTCATGGCCAGTTCCTACGAGCAGTACTTC
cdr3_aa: CASSQVMASSYEQYF

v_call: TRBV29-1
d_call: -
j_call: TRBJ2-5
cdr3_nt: TGCAGCGTTACCTTGGGGGCCGGGGAGACCCAGTACTTC
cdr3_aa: CSVTLGAGETQYF

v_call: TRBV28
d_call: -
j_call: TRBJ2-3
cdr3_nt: TGTGCCATCGCCGTTGGAGGGCCGGTATCGGATACGCAGTATTTT
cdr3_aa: CAIAVGGPVSDTQYF

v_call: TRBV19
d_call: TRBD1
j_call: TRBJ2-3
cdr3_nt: TGTGCCAGCGACGACAGGGGAGAAGATACGCAGTATTTT
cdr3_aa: CASDDRGEDTQYF

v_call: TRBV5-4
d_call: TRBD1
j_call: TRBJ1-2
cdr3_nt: TGTGCCAGCAGCTTCGGGACAGGGGTGCGCGGCTACACCTTC
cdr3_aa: CASSFGTGVRGYTF

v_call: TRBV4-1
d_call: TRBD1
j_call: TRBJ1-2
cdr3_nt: TGCGCCAGCAGCCGGGGGACTGGGACAGCCGACTATGGCTACACCTTC
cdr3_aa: CASSRGTGTADYGYTF

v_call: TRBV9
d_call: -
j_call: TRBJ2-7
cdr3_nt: TGTGCCAGCAGCGTAGCCCAGGGGGGATACGAGCAGTACTTC
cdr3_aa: CASSVAQGGYEQYF

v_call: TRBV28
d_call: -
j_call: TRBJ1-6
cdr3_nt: TGTGCCAGCAGCAGACTCGATAATTCACCCCCCCACTTT
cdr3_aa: CASSRLDNSPPHF

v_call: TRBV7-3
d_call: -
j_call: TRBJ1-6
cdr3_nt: TGTGCCAGCAGCTTACGACCAGCCGGGGAAGGAAATTCACCCCTCCACTTT
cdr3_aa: CASSLRPAGEGNSPLHF

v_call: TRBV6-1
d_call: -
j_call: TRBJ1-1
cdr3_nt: TGTGCCAGCAGTGTAAGCCGGTACTTGAACACTGAAGCTTTCTTT
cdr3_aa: CASSVSRYLNTEAFF

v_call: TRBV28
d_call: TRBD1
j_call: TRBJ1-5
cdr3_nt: TGTGCCAGCAGCTCCGGACAGGGGAATCAGCCCCAGCATTTT
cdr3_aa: CASSSGQGNQPQHF

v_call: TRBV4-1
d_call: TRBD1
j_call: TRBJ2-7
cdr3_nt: TGCGCCAGCAGCCATTTCAGGGGGCGACCCTACGAGCAGTACTTC
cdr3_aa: CASSHFRGRPYEQYF

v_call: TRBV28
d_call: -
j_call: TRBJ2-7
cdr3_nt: TGTGCCAGCAGTTTAATTGGAGGGCCCTACTACGAGCAGTACTTC
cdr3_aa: CASSLIGGPYYEQYF

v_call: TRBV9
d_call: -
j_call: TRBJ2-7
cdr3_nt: TGTGCCAGCTCCCCCCGGGACACTCACTACGAGCAGTACTTC
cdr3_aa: CASSPRDTHYEQYF

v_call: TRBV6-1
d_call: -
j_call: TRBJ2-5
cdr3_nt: TGTGCCAGCAGTGCTGGACTGGCTGGTACGGAGACCCAGTACTTC
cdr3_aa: CASSAGLAGTETQYF

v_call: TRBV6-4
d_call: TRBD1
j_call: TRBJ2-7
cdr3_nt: TGTGCCAGCAGATCGGGGACAGGGATCACCTACGAGCAGTACTTC
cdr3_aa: CASRSGTGITYEQYF

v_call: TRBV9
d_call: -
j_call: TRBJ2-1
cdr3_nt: TGTGCCAGCAGCGAGGCCCCTTGGAGCGGCTCCTACAATGAGCAGTTCTTC
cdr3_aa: CASSEAPWSGSYNEQFF

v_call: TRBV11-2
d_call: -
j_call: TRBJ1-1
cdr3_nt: TGTGCCAGCAGCTTAGGTAACGGGGGCACTGAAGCTTTCTTT
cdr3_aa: CASSLGNGGTEAFF